This record concerns one TCR beta chain sequence. It was with unique molecular identifiers that the TCRbeta library was prepared. Using its own MiXCR run on the PCR reads, TCRdb lists one record per CDR3 protein. The sample holds roughly 350,000 distinct CDR3 sequences; about 9.4% are singletons and the top ten take approximately 2.3%. These data originate in a study of T-cell reconstitution after alpha-beta-depleted transplantation in children. The germline CDR1 and CDR2 sequences are DFQATT and SNEGSKA (reference sequence). The CDR3 sequence is 15 residues long. V dropped 4 bases and J dropped 4; count of bases not matched to a gene: 7.

Sequenced here: PBMCs from the stem cell graft donor, sampled from the stem cell graft. The receptor was derived from a human donor who donated a stem cell graft to a child with acute lymphoblastic leukemia. The genes are TRBV20-1 and TRBJ2-5; 12 nucleotides agree with TRBD1. In DNA, the CDR3 is TGCAGTGCTACGCCGGGACAGGGGGCTCTAGAGACCCAGTACTTC. Protein product: CSATPGQGALETQYF.